This entry lists 20 T cell receptor beta chains sequenced from one sample in a study of technical replicates of blood from a handful of donors. Clones were read by immunoSEQ multiplex PCR, and TCRdb kept only the in-frame ones, dropping some. The data show tens of thousands of clones, with about 92% seen just once and 0.41% held by the top ten. Sequencing input: T cells isolated from PBMCs. The receptors here all came from a human donor in good health.

The chain recombines TRBV28 with TRBJ2-5; D is ambiguous. Trimming took 8 bases from V and 3 from J, leaving 16 bases between them. The CDR3 is 14 amino acids. CDR1 and CDR2 (germline): MDHEN, SYDVKM. The chain's CDR3 is CASAPPGVEETQYF. As DNA, the CDR3 is TGTGCCAGCGCCCCCCCCGGAGTTGAAGAGACCCAGTACTTC.

The rearrangement links TRBV10-3 to TRBJ2-1; TRBD2 might be the D (6 bases). Germline V gives CDR1 ENHRY, CDR2 SYGVKD. CDR3 size: 11 residues. The ends were cut back, 5 bases at V and 8 bases at J, with 7 bases in the middle. CDR3 DNA: TGTGCCATCAGTCCTAGCGATGAGCAGTTCTTC. Protein sequence: CAISPSDEQFF.

The V call is TRBV6-1, the J call TRBJ1-2; no clear D. V was shortened by 5 bases and J by 3 bases, with 4 bases between the two germline ends. The germline gives CDR1 MNHNS, CDR2 SASEGT. There are 11 residues in the CDR3. The CDR3 DNA sequence: TGTGCCAGCAGTCCAGACTATGGCTACACCTTC. Translating it yields CASSPDYGYTF.

This chain joins TRBV28 and TRBJ1-5; D is unresolved. V lost 6 bases and J lost 2, with 14 bases in between. Germline CDR1 MDHEN, CDR2 SYDVKM. The CDR3 is 15 residues long. Written as DNA, the CDR3 is TGTGCCAGCAGCCCTCCGGGGTCGGGCAATCAGCCCCAGCATTTT. Protein: CASSPPGSGNQPQHF.

The chain joins TRBV5-1 to TRBJ2-3; 7 positions agree with TRBD2. Trimming at V came to 0 bases and at J to 1 base, leaving 11 bases not matched to a gene. Germline V gene lookup returns CDR1 SGHRS and CDR2 YFSETQ. This CDR3 comprises 18 residues. CDR3 protein: CASSLVPAIAGRTDTQYF. CDR3 sequence (DNA): TGCGCCAGCAGCTTGGTACCCGCGATAGCGGGTCGCACAGATACGCAGTATTTT.

The V gene is TRBV10-3, the J gene TRBJ2-7; D is possibly TRBD2 (6 bases). This CDR3 contains 14 residues. CDR1 is ENHRY, CDR2 SYGVKD, per germline. V was shortened by 2 bases and J by 5 bases, with 13 bases between the two germline ends. The CDR3, as DNA: TGTGCCATCAGTGAGCCGGGACTTATAAACGAGCAGTACTTC. Translating gives CAISEPGLINEQYF.

This clone has only one observation. The chain uses TRBV18 and TRBJ1-1, with D maybe TRBD1 (6 bases). CDR1 is KGHSH, CDR2 LQKENI, per germline. The V gene lost 4 bases and the J gene lost 7 bases, with 13 bases spanning the gap. CDR3 length: 13 residues. The CDR3 here is CASSRTDDLEAFF. As DNA, the CDR3 is TGTGCCAGCTCACGGACAGACGATCTTGAAGCTTTCTTT.

The chain combines TRBV19 with TRBJ1-2; 7 positions match TRBD1. V shed 4 bases, J shed 4 bases, and the junction held 9 bases outside the gene matches. In germline, CDR1 is LNHDA, CDR2 SQIVND (reference sequence). CDR3 length equals 15 residues. The DNA for the CDR3 is TGTGCCAGTAGTAATCCGGGACAGCCCTTCTATGGCTACACCTTC. It codes for CASSNPGQPFYGYTF.

This sequence joins TRBV30 and TRBJ1-5, with no clear D. The V end was cut by 2 bases, the J end by 3 bases, with 11 bases between. The CDR3 length is 14 residues. From germline, CDR1 is GTSNPN and CDR2 SVGIG (reference sequence). CDR3 DNA sequence: TGTGCCTGGAGTCACTCGGGGTTCAATCAGCCCCAGCATTTT. Translated, it gives CAWSHSGFNQPQHF.

Comments on this clone: Other DNA sequences from this sample encode an identical CDR3 as well. V gene TRBV27 combines with J gene TRBJ2-2; no clear D gene. V was cut by 2 bases and J by 4 bases, with 5 bases left in between. The CDR3 has 13 amino acids. Germline CDR1 and CDR2: MNHEY and SMNVEV (reference sequence). The CDR3 DNA reads as TGTGCCAGCAGTTTAGGGCTCACCGGGGAGCTGTTTTTT. It is translated as CASSLGLTGELFF.

This CDR3 is CASKGGGTEAFF. CDR3 in DNA: TGTGCCAGCAAAGGCGGGGGAACTGAAGCTTTCTTT. The gene calls are TRBV6-1 and TRBJ1-1; TRBD1 is a possible D gene (5 bases). The CDR3 runs to 12 residues. The germline V gene encodes CDR1 MNHNS and CDR2 SASEGT. V was pared by 7 bases and J by 5 bases, with 11 bases between.

The chain links TRBV7-9 to TRBJ2-2; 7 positions match TRBD1. This CDR3 spans 16 amino acids. Germline CDR1 reads SEHNR; CDR2 reads FQNEAQ (reference sequence). The ends lost 5 bases at V and 5 bases at J; junction bases unmatched: 11. The CDR3, as DNA: TGTGCCAGCAGCCCCATAAAAGGGGGCAGGACCGGGGAGCTGTTTTTT. Translating gives CASSPIKGGRTGELFF.

This clone was picked up one time. V gene TRBV18 combines with J gene TRBJ2-1, with 8 bases lining up with TRBD2. The ends lost 2 bases at V and 8 bases at J; junction bases unmatched: 5. The CDR3 totals 14 residues. CDR1 is KGHSH and CDR2 is LQKENI in the germline V gene. CDR3 protein: CASSPSSGSYEQFF. DNA of the CDR3: TGTGCCAGCTCACCATCTAGCGGGTCCTATGAGCAGTTCTTC.

The rearrangement links TRBV7-2 to TRBJ2-2; TRBD2 matches at 9 bases. V lost 3 bases, J lost 5 bases, and 4 bases stayed unmatched. The CDR3 spans 15 residues. CDR1 and CDR2 from the germline V gene are SGHTA and FQGNSA. The DNA of the CDR3 is TGTGCCAGCAGCTTTAGGACTAGCGCTACCGGGGAGCTGTTTTTT. Translation gives CASSFRTSATGELFF.

This clone has a single count. This chain links TRBV7-9 with TRBJ2-2; D possibly corresponds to TRBD2 (5 bases). The germline CDR1 and CDR2 sequences are SEHNR and FQNEAQ (reference sequence). The CDR3 extends over 14 amino acids. V lost 6 bases, J lost 3 bases, and 11 bases lay in between. The CDR3 spells CASRREWDTGELFF. The CDR3 DNA reads as TGTGCCAGCAGAAGGGAGTGGGACACCGGGGAGCTGTTTTTT.

This chain uses TRBV6-5 with TRBJ2-7; the match to TRBD1 covers 10 bases. With V trimmed by 2 bases and J by 4 bases, 5 bases remained unmatched. The CDR3 has 15 residues. Germline lookup yields CDR1 MNHEY and CDR2 SVGAGI. CDR3 region: CASSYRDRGSYEQYF. CDR3 DNA: TGTGCCAGCAGTTACCGGGACAGGGGCTCTTACGAGCAGTACTTC.

The chain uses TRBV19 and TRBJ1-4; D ambiguous. V lost 7 bases and J 7 bases, leaving 22 bases between the germline ends. The CDR3 length is 16 residues. CDR1 is LNHDA and CDR2 is SQIVND in the germline V gene (reference sequence). The CDR3 reads CASTTSGGLLGEKLFF. In DNA form, the CDR3 reads TGTGCCAGTACCACCTCCGGAGGTCTTCTTGGTGAAAAACTGTTTTTT.

This chain joins TRBV4-2 and TRBJ1-3; D possibly corresponds to TRBD1 (6 bases). Trimming took 0 bases from V and 3 from J, leaving 12 bases between them. The CDR3 extends over 16 amino acids. Per germline, CDR1 LGHNA and CDR2 YNFKEQ. The CDR3 sequence: CASSQDVGAVGNTIYF. CDR3 in DNA: TGTGCCAGCAGCCAAGATGTGGGGGCTGTTGGAAACACCATATATTTT.

The V and J genes are TRBV30 and TRBJ2-3, with 8 bases identical to TRBD2. CDR3 length equals 15 residues. The germline CDR1 and CDR2 sequences are GTSNPN and SVGIG (reference sequence). After removal of 3 bases from V and 3 bases from J, the junction contained 8 bases not matched to a gene. DNA for the CDR3: TGTGCCTGGAGGGGGGGGAGCGGGAGTACAGATACGCAGTATTTT. Amino acids: CAWRGGSGSTDTQYF.

The sample holds one count of this clone. The CDR3 DNA reads as TGTGCCAGCAGTGAATCTCGGTTAATGAACACTGAAGCTTTCTTT. Its protein is CASSESRLMNTEAFF. The genes are TRBV25-1 and TRBJ1-1; D ambiguous. CDR1 is MGHDK, CDR2 SYGVNS, per germline. CDR3 length: 15 amino acids. Trimming cost V 1 base and J 0 bases, with 9 bases left between them.